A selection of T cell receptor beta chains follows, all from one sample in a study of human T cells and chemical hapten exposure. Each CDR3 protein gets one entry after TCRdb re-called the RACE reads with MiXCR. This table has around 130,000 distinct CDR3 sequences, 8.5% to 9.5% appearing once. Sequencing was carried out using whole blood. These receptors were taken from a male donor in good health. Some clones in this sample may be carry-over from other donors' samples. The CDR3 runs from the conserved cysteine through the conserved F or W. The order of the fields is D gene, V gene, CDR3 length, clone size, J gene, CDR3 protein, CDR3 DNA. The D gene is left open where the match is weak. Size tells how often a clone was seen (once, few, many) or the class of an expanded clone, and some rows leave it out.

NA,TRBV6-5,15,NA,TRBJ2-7,CASNPDGSTLREQYF,TGTGCCAGCAATCCGGACGGAAGCACCTTAAGGGAGCAGTACTTC
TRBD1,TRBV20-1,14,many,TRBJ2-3,CSAGTGGSRDTQYF,TGCAGTGCCGGGACAGGGGGGAGTAGGGATACGCAGTATTTT
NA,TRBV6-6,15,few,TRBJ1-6,CASSYYPGTNSPLHF,TGTGCCAGCAGTTACTACCCAGGCACGAATTCACCCCTCCACTTT
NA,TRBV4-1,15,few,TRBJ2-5,CASSQEGLSGETQYF,TGCGCCAGCAGCCAAGAAGGACTATCCGGGGAGACCCAGTACTTC
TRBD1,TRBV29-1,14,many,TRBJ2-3,CSVERDRAVDTQYF,TGCAGCGTTGAGAGGGACAGGGCGGTAGATACGCAGTATTTT
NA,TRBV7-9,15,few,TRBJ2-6,CASSLQYPGANVLTF,TGTGCCAGCAGCCTCCAGTATCCTGGGGCCAACGTCCTGACTTTC
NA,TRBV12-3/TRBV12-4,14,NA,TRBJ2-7,CASSLGGETYEQYF,TGTGCCAGCAGTTTAGGCGGGGAAACCTACGAGCAGTACTTC
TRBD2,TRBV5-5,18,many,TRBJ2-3,CASSLLLAGGAQVDTQYF,TGTGCCAGCAGCTTGTTACTAGCGGGGGGTGCCCAGGTAGATACGCAGTATTTT
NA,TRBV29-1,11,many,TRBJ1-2,CSVGSRYGYTF,TGCAGCGTTGGCAGTAGGTATGGCTACACCTTC
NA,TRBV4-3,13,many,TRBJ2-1,CASSQALEAEQFF,TGCGCCAGCAGCCAAGCCCTCGAGGCGGAGCAGTTCTTC
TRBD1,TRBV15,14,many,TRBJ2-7,CATSGGQGTYEQYF,TGTGCCACCAGCGGGGGACAGGGCACCTACGAGCAGTACTTC
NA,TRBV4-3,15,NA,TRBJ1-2,CASSQDRGGSSGYTF,TGCGCCAGCAGCCAAGATCGGGGGGGATCCTCTGGCTACACCTTC
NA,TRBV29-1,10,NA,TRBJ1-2,CSAFQDGYTF,TGCAGCGCATTCCAGGATGGCTACACCTTC
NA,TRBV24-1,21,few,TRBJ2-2,CATSERPPGSRGFSNTGELFF,TGTGCCACCAGTGAAAGGCCCCCGGGCTCGAGGGGATTCTCCAACACCGGGGAGCTGTTTTTT
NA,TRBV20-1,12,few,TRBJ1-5,CSARPSNQPQHF,TGCAGTGCTCGCCCGAGCAATCAGCCCCAGCATTTT
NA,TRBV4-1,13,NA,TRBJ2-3,CASRRAGTDTQYF,TGCGCCAGCAGGCGGGCGGGCACAGATACGCAGTATTTT
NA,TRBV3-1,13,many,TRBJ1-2,CASSQEDIYGYTF,TGTGCCAGCAGCCAAGAGGATATTTATGGCTACACCTTC
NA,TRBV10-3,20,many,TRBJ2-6,CAISYEGGPSTRTGANVLTF,TGTGCCATCAGTTATGAGGGGGGGCCATCAACAAGGACTGGGGCCAACGTCCTGACTTTC
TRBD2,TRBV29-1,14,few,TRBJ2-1,CSVRGGLAGGGQFF,TGCAGCGTCCGCGGCGGACTAGCGGGGGGGGGGCAGTTCTTC
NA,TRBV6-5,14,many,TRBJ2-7,CASSVWGKTYEQYF,TGTGCCAGCAGCGTCTGGGGAAAAACCTACGAGCAGTACTTC
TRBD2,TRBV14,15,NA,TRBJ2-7,CASSKSGGPNDEQYF,TGTGCCAGCAGCAAAAGCGGGGGTCCGAACGACGAGCAGTACTTC
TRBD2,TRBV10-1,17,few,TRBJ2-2,CASSLLAGAATTGELFF,TGCGCCAGCAGTTTGTTAGCGGGTGCTGCGACCACCGGGGAGCTGTTTTTT
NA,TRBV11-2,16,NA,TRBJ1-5,CASSLAPRTADQPQHF,TGTGCCAGCAGCTTAGCCCCGAGGACAGCGGATCAGCCCCAGCATTTT
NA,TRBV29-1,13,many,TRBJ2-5,CSVGGMYQETQYF,TGCAGCGTTGGGGGGATGTACCAAGAGACCCAGTACTTC
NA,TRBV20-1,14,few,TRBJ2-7,CSARDSRGSYEQYF,TGCAGTGCTAGAGATAGTAGGGGTTCCTACGAGCAGTACTTC
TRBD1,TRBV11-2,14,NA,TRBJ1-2,CASSLVDRGYGYTF,TGTGCCAGCAGCTTAGTTGACAGGGGCTATGGCTACACCTTC
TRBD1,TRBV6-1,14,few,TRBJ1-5,CASSRQGAGQPQHF,TGTGCCAGCAGTAGACAGGGGGCGGGTCAGCCCCAGCATTTT
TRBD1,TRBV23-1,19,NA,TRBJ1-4,CASSQLYRGQGATNEKLFF,TGCGCCAGCAGTCAATTGTACCGGGGACAGGGTGCAACTAATGAAAAACTGTTTTTT
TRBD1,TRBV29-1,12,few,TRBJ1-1,CSALGTAEGTFF,TGCAGCGCCTTAGGGACAGCCGAGGGGACTTTCTTT
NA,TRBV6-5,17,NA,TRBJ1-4,CASSTGTPFRTNEKLFF,TGTGCCAGCAGTACCGGGACTCCCTTCAGAACTAATGAAAAACTGTTTTTT
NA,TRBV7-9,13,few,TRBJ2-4,CASSLVGSNIQYF,TGTGCCAGCAGCTTAGTGGGCTCGAACATTCAGTACTTC
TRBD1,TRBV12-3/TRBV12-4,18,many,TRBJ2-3,CASQALDRSQSSTDTQYF,TGTGCCAGCCAAGCCCTGGACAGGTCCCAAAGCAGCACAGATACGCAGTATTTT
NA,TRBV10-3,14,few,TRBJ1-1,CATDTGPGYTEAFF,TGTGCCACCGACACCGGGCCCGGATACACTGAAGCTTTCTTT
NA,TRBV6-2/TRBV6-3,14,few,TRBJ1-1,CASSNTRGTTEAFF,TGTGCCAGCAGCAACACCAGGGGAACCACTGAAGCTTTCTTT
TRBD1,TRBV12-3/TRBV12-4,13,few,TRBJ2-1,CASSTTGYNEQFF,TGTGCCAGCAGCACGACAGGGTACAATGAGCAGTTCTTC
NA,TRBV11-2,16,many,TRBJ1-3,CASSPIQGPSGNTIYF,TGTGCCAGCAGCCCCATACAGGGCCCCTCTGGAAACACCATATATTTT
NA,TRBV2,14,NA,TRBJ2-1,CASGGHRRDDEQFF,TGTGCCAGCGGTGGGCACCGGCGCGACGATGAGCAGTTCTTC
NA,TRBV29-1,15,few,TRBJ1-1,CSVRGAQKGDTEAFF,TGCAGCGTTCGGGGGGCGCAGAAGGGGGACACTGAAGCTTTCTTT
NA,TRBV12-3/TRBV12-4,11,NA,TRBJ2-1,CATMHDSNQFF,TGTGCCACTATGCATGACTCGAACCAGTTCTTC
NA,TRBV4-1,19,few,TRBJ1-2,CASSQASEGVVGAVYGYTF,TGCGCCAGCAGCCAAGCCTCGGAGGGGGTTGTGGGAGCGGTCTATGGCTACACCTTC
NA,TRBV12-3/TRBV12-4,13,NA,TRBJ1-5,CASSLGSHQPQHF,TGTGCCAGCAGTTTAGGAAGCCATCAGCCCCAGCATTTT
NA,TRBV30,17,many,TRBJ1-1,CAWRNQKSGAVNTEAFF,TGTGCCTGGAGGAACCAGAAATCAGGGGCCGTGAACACTGAAGCTTTCTTT
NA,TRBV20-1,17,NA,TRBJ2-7,CSASDNRLPLSSYEQYF,TGCAGTGCTAGTGATAACCGCCTCCCTCTTAGCTCCTACGAGCAGTACTTC
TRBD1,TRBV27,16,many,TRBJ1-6,CASSLSKGAKNSPLHF,TGTGCCAGCAGTTTATCGAAGGGGGCGAAAAATTCACCCCTCCACTTT